This T cell receptor (beta chain) is from a study of immune evolution from preneoplasia to lung adenocarcinoma. Points from the study as a whole: From normal lung to invasive adenocarcinoma, top clone frequencies appeared to decrease.

Clones were read by immunoSEQ multiplex PCR, and TCRdb kept only the in-frame ones, dropping some. The sample shows 4,000 to 5,000 clones, approximately 80% of them seen only once. Turning to this clone: Its antigen is undetermined.

The source material was FFPE normal lung tissue adjacent to the tumor. This clonotype was sampled from a person aged 50-75 years with lung adenocarcinoma.

CDR3 residues: CASSLGQVNTEAFF. In nucleotides, the CDR3 is TGTGCCAGCAGTTTAGGCCAGGTGAACACTGAAGCTTTCTTT. The chain links TRBV28 to TRBJ1-1; D unclear. Trimming left V 2 bases short and J 0 bases short, with 7 bases between. The CDR3 is 14 amino acids. From germline, CDR1 is MDHEN and CDR2 SYDVKM.